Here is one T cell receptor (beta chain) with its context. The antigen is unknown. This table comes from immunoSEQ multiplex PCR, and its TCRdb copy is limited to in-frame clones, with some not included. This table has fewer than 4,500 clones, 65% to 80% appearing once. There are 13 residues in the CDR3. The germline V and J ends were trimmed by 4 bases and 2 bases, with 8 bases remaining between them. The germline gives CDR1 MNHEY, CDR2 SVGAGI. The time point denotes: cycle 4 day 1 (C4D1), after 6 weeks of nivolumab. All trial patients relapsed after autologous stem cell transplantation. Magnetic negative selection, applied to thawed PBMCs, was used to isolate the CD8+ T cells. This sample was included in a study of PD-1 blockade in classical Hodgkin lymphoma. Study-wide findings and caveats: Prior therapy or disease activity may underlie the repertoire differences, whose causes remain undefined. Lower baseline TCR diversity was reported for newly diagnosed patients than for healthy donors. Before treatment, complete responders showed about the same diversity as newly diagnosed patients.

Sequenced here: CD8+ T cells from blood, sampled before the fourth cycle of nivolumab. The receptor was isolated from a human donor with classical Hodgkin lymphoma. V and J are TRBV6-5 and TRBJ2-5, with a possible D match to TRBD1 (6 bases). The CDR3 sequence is CASSFTGQETQYF. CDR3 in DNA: TGTGCCAGCAGTTTCACAGGGCAAGAGACCCAGTACTTC.